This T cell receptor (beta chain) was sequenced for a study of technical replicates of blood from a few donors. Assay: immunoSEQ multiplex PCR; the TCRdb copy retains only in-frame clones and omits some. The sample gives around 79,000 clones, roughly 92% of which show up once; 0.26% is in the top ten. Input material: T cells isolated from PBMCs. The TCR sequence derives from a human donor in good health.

The CDR3 loop is CASKGLVDTGELFF. In nucleotides, the CDR3 is TGCGCCAGCAAAGGACTAGTCGACACCGGGGAGCTGTTTTTT. V is TRBV10-2 and J is TRBJ2-2, with 7 nucleotides matching TRBD2. Looked up from germline, CDR1 is WSHSY and CDR2 is SAAADI. The CDR3 totals 14 residues. The trim removed 7 bases at V and 3 bases at J, leaving 5 bases unmatched.